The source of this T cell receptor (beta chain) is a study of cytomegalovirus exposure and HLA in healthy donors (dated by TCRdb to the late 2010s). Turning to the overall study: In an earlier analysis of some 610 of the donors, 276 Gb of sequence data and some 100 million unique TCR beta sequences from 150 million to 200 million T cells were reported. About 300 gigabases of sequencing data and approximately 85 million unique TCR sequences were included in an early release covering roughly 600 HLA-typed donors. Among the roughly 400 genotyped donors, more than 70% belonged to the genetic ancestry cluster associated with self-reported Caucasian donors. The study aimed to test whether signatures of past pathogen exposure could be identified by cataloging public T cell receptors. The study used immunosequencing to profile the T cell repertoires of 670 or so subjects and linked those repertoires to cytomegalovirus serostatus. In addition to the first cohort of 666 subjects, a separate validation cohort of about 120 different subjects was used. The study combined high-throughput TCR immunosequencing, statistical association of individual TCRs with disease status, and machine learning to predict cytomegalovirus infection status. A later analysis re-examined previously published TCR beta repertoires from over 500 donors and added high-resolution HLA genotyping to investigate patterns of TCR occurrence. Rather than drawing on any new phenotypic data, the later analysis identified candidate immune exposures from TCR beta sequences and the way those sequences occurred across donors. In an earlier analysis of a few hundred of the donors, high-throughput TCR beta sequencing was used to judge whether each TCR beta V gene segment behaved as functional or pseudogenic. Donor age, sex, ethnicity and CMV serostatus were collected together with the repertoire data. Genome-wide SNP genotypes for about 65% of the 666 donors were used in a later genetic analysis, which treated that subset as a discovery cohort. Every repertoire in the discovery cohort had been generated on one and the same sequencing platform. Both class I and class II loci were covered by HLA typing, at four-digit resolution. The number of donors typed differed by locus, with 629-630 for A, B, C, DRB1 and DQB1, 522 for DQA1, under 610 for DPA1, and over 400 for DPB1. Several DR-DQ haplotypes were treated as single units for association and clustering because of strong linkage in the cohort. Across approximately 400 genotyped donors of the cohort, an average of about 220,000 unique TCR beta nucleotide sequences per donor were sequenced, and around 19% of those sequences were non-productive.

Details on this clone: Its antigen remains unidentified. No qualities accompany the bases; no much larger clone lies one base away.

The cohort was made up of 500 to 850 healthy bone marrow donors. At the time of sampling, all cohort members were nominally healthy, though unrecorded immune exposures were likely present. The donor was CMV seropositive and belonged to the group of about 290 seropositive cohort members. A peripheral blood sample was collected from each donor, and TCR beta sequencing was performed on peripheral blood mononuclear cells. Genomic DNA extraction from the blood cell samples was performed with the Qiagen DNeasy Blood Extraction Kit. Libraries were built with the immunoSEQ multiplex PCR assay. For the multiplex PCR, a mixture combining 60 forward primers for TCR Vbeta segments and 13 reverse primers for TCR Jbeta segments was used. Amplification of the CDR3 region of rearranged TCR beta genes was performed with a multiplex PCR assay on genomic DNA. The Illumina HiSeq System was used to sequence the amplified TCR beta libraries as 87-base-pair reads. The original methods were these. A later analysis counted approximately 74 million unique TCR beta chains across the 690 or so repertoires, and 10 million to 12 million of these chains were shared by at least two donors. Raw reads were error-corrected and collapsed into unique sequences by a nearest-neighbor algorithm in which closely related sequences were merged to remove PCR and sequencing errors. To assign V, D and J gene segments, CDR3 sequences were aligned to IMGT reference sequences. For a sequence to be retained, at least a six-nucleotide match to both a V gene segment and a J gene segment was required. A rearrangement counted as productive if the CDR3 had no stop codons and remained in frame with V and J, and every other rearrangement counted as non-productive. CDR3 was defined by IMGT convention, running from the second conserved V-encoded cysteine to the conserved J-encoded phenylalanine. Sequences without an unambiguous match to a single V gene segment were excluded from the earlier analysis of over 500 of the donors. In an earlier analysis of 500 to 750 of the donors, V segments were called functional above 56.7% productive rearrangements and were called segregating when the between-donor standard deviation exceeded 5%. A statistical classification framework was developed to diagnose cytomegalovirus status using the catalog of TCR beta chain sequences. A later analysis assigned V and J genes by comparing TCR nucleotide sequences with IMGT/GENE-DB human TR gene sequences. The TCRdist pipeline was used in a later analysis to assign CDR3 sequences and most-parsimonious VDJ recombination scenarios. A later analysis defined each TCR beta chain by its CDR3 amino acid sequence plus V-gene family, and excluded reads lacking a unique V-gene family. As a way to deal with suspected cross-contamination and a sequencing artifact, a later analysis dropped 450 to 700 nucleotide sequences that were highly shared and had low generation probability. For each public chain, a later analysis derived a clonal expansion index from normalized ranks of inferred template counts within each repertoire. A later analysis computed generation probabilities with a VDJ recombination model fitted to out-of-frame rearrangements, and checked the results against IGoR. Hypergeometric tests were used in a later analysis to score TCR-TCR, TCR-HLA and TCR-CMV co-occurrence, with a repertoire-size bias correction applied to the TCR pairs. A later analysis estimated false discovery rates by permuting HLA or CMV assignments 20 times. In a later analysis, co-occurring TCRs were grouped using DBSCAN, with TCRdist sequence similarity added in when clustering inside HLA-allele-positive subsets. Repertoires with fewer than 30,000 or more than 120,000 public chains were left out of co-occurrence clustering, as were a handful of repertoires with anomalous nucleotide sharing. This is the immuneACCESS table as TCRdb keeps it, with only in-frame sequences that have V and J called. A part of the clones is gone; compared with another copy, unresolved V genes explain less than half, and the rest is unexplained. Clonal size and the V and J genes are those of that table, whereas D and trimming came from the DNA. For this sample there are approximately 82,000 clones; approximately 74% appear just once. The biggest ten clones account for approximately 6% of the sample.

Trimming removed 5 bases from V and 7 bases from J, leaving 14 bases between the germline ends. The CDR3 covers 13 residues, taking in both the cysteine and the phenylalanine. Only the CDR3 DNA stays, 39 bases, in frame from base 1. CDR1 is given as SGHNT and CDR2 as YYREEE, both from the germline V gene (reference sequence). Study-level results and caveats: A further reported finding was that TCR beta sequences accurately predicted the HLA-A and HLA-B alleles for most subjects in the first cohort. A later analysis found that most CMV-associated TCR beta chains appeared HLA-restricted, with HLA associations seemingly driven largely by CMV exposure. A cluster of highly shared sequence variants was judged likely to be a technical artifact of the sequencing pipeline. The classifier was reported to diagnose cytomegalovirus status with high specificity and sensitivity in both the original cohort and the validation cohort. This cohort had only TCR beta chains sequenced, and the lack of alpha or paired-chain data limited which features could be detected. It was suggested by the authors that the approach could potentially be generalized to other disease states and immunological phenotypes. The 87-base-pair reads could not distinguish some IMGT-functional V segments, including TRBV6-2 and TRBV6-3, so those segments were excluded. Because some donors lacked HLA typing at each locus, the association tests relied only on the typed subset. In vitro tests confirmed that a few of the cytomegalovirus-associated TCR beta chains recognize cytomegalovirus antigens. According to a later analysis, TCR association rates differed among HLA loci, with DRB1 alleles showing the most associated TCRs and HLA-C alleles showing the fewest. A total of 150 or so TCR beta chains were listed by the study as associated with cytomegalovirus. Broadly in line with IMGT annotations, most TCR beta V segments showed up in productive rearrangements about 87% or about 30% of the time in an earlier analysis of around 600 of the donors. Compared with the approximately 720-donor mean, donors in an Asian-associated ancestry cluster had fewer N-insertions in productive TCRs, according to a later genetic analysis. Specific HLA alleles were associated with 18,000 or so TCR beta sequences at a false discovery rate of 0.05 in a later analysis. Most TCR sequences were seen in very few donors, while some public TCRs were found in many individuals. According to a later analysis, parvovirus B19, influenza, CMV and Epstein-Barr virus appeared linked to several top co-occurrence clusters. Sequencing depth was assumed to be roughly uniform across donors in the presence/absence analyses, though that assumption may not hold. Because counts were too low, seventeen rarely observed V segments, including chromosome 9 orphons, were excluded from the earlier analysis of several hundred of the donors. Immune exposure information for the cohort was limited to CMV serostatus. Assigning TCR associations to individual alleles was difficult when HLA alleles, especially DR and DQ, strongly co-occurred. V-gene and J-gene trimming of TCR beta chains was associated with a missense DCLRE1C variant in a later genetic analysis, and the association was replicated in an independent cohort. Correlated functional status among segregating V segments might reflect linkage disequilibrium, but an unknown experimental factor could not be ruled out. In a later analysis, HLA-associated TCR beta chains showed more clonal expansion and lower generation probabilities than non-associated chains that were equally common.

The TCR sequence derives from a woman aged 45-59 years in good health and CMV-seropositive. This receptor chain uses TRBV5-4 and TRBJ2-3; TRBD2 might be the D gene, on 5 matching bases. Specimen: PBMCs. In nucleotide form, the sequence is TGTGCCAGCAGGATTGGAGGCCAGAATACGCAGTATTTT. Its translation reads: CASRIGGQNTQYF.